The T cell receptor (beta chain) under discussion was sequenced for a study of blood T cell repertoires in COVID-19. This table comes from immunoSEQ multiplex PCR, and its TCRdb copy is limited to in-frame clones, with some not included. This table has approximately 19,000 clones, roughly 77% appearing once. The sequence derives from a man aged 55 to 70 with acute or convalescent COVID-19. Specimen: peripheral blood.

CDR3 in DNA: TGTGCCTGGAGTCGCACCTCGGGGCCCCAGCATTTT. Protein: CAWSRTSGPQHF. J is TRBJ1-5 and V is TRBV30; D remains unclear. This CDR3 spans 12 amino acids. From germline, CDR1 is GTSNPN and CDR2 SVGIG (reference sequence). V lost 2 bases and J 9 bases, leaving 11 bases between the germline ends. Drawing the rest from reference TRBV30 and TRBJ1-5, the complete variable domain is SQTIHQWPATLVQPVGSPLSLECTVEGTSNPNLYWYRQAAGRGLQLLFYSVGIGQISSEVPQNLSASRPQDRQFILSSKKLLLSDSGFYLCAWSRTSGPQHFGDGTRLSIL.